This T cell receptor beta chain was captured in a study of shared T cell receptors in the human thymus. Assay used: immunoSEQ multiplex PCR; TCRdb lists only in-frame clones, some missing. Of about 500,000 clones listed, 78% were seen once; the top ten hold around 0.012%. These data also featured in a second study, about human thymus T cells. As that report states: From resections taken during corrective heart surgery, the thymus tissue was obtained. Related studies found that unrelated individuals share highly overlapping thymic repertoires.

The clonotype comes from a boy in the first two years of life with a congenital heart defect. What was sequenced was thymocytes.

The CDR3 region is CASSLGPASGRARGELFF. The CDR3 coding sequence is TGTGCCAGCAGCTTGGGTCCGGCTAGCGGGAGGGCCCGAGGGGAGCTGTTTTTT. The chain recombines TRBV5-4 with TRBJ2-2; TRBD2 matches 12 bases. CDR1 is SGHNT, CDR2 YYREEE, per germline (reference sequence). The CDR3 consists of 18 residues. V was clipped by 0 bases and J by 8 bases; unmatched bases: 11.